The 9 T cell receptor beta chains reported below all come from one sample, sequenced in a study of OX40 agonist ivuxolimab in advanced cancers. Data came from immunoSEQ multiplex PCR; TCRdb stores just in-frame clones and leaves some out. The sample yields around 63,000 clones, around 74% seen once. Material: CD4+ or CD8+ T cells sorted from blood, obtained in a trial of the OX40 agonist ivuxolimab. The receptor set was obtained from an adult with an advanced solid tumor such as melanoma, head and neck, liver or kidney cancer.

The chain is built from TRBV5-4 and TRBJ2-1, with 7 bases lining up with TRBD2. Per the germline V gene, CDR1 is SGHNT and CDR2 is YYREEE (reference sequence). CDR3 length equals 17 residues. Trimming at V came to 5 bases and at J to 0 bases, leaving 11 bases not matched to a gene. Written as DNA, the CDR3 is TGTGCCAGCAGTTCGAGGGCTAGCGGAAACTCCTACAATGAGCAGTTCTTC. Protein: CASSSRASGNSYNEQFF.

The chain employs TRBV19 and TRBJ1-1, with a possible D match to TRBD1 (6 bases). Germline CDR1 LNHDA, CDR2 SQIVND (reference sequence). This CDR3 spans 18 amino acids. V was cut by 3 bases and J by 1 base, with 21 bases left in between. DNA of the CDR3: TGTGCCAGTAGTATTATTGGAGGTGCGGGACACCAGAACACTGAAGCTTTCTTT. Amino acid sequence: CASSIIGGAGHQNTEAFF.

The V and J genes are TRBV7-2 and TRBJ1-1; D is uncertain. V lost 1 base to trimming and J lost 1 base, with 4 bases between them. This CDR3 region has 13 residues. The germline V gene has CDR1 SGHTA and CDR2 FQGNSA. In DNA form, the CDR3 reads TGTGCCAGCAGCTTAGAAGCGAACACTGAAGCTTTCTTT. Protein: CASSLEANTEAFF.

The chain couples TRBV28 to TRBJ2-7, with 9 bases matching TRBD2. Unmatched junction bases numbered 5, after V lost 7 bases and J lost 1 base. The CDR3 length is 14 residues. Germline V gene sequence: CDR1 MDHEN, CDR2 SYDVKM. CDR3 in DNA: TGTGCCAGCACCATAGCGGGAGAGTCCTACGAGCAGTACTTC. This codes for CASTIAGESYEQYF.

The rearrangement links TRBV9 to TRBJ2-3, with 7 positions matching TRBD1. CDR1 and CDR2 from the germline V gene are SGDLS and YYNGEE. This CDR3 comprises 16 residues. The junction had 10 bases not matched to a gene; V was cut back by 4 bases and J by 2 bases. The CDR3 bases are TGTGCCAGCAGCTCGACAGGGAACCCCTTCACAGATACGCAGTATTTT. Translation: CASSSTGNPFTDTQYF.

The CDR3 nucleotides read TGTGCCAGCAGCAAAGACTTCTATGGCTACACCTTC. This gives the protein CASSKDFYGYTF. The rearrangement links TRBV21-1 to TRBJ1-2. TRBV21-1 is termed a pseudogene. This CDR3 is built from 12 residues.

The rearrangement joins TRBV29-1 to TRBJ2-3; D unresolved. CDR1 SQVTM and CDR2 ANQGSEA come from the germline V gene. Deletions cut 5 bases from V and 7 bases from J, with 31 bases between. This CDR3 is built from 18 residues. The CDR3 loop is CSVYRQSLTARALYTQYF. The CDR3 bases are TGCAGCGTTTACCGTCAATCCCTAACAGCGCGCGCGTTATATACGCAGTATTTT.

The chain carries TRBV4-2 and TRBJ2-1; no firm D call. V dropped 4 bases and J dropped 2 bases, with 9 bases sitting between them. The germline V gene has CDR1 LGHNA and CDR2 YNFKEQ. This CDR3 has 14 amino acids. DNA for the CDR3: TGTGCCAGCAGCCCGGTAGGGACCTACAATGAGCAGTTCTTC. This gives the protein CASSPVGTYNEQFF.

The V call is TRBV28, the J call TRBJ1-5; D is unresolved. The CDR3 has 12 amino acids. The germline CDR1 and CDR2 sequences are MDHEN and SYDVKM. The V gene lost 9 bases and the J gene lost 7 bases, with 13 bases spanning the gap. CDR3 amino acids: CASGPLHQPQHF. Here the CDR3 DNA reads TGTGCCAGTGGGCCCCTACACCAGCCCCAGCATTTT. Together with reference TRBV28 and TRBJ1-5, the CDR3 gives the full variable domain: DVKVTQSSRYLVKRTGEKVFLECVQDMDHENMFWYRQDPGLGLRLIYFSYDVKMKEKGDIPEGYSVSREKKERFSLILESASTNQTSMYLCASGPLHQPQHFGDGTRLSIL.